The rows below give T cell receptor beta chains drawn from one sample of a study of T cell repertoires in cytomegalovirus infection. In TCRdb, the reads were re-called with MiXCR into one record per CDR3 protein. The profile shows approximately 500,000 distinct CDR3 sequences, approximately 15% of them singletons. The material sequenced was CD8+ T cells from PBMCs. The receptors were sampled from a human donor in good health (CMV status not recorded). Some clones in this sample may be carry-over from other donors' samples. Both conserved end residues are part of each CDR3. The D gene is left open where the match is weak. Clone sizes are given selectively: once, few, many, or a class where the clone is expanded.

clone size	D gene	V gene	J gene	CDR3 protein	CDR3 DNA
few	-	TRBV29-1	TRBJ1-2	CSVEDPSLRANYGYTF	TGCAGCGTTGAAGATCCGAGCCTTCGGGCTAACTATGGCTACACCTTC
few	-	TRBV6-1	TRBJ2-5	CASSELGRNQETQYF	TGTGCCAGCAGTGAACTCGGCAGGAACCAAGAGACCCAGTACTTC
-	-	TRBV28	TRBJ2-1	CASSLTGPPLGPLNNEQFF	TGTGCCAGCAGTTTAACGGGCCCTCCCTTAGGTCCGCTGAACAATGAGCAGTTCTTC
-	TRBD1	TRBV9	TRBJ1-2	CASSAGQGSVGYTF	TGTGCCAGCAGCGCGGGACAGGGGTCAGTAGGCTACACCTTC
few	-	TRBV4-2	TRBJ1-4	CASSQGHLNEKLFF	TGTGCCAGCAGCCAAGGACACCTTAATGAAAAACTGTTTTTT
many	-	TRBV7-9	TRBJ1-2	CASSPARGPNYGYTF	TGTGCCAGCAGCCCGGCCAGAGGACCTAACTATGGCTACACCTTC
many	-	TRBV27	TRBJ1-1	CASSSGMNTEAFF	TGTGCCAGCAGTTCCGGGATGAACACTGAAGCTTTCTTT
few	TRBD2	TRBV28	TRBJ2-7	CASSLMKGSGSSYEQYF	TGTGCCAGCAGTTTGATGAAAGGTAGCGGGAGCTCCTACGAGCAGTACTTC
-	-	TRBV18	TRBJ1-2	CASSPPVGKGYTF	TGTGCCAGCTCACCACCCGTCGGAAAAGGCTACACCTTC
-	TRBD2	TRBV6-4	TRBJ2-3	CASSGTSGGPPRLQDTQYF	TGTGCCAGCAGTGGGACTAGCGGGGGGCCCCCGCGATTACAAGATACGCAGTATTTT
few	TRBD1	TRBV5-1	TRBJ2-4	CASSSEGQGAAKNIQYF	TGCGCCAGCAGCTCCGAGGGACAGGGGGCTGCCAAAAACATTCAGTACTTC
few	-	TRBV11-3	TRBJ2-7	CASSPADSYEQYF	TGTGCCAGCAGCCCAGCAGACTCCTACGAGCAGTACTTC
many	-	TRBV19	TRBJ1-2	CASSIPGADGYTF	TGTGCCAGTAGTATACCGGGGGCTGATGGCTACACCTTC
many	-	TRBV6-1	TRBJ2-6	CASSLPPPGAGANVLTF	TGTGCCAGCAGTCTGCCTCCGCCCGGTGCTGGGGCCAACGTCCTGACTTTC
many	TRBD1	TRBV19	TRBJ2-1	CASSVGTVNEQFF	TGTGCCAGTAGCGTCGGGACAGTCAATGAGCAGTTCTTC
many	TRBD2	TRBV6-1	TRBJ2-7	CASSLTTSGPSYEQYF	TGTGCCAGCAGCCTGACGACTAGCGGGCCCTCCTACGAGCAGTACTTC
-	TRBD2	TRBV28	TRBJ2-7	CASSSGLAGGFYEQYF	TGTGCCAGCAGTTCTGGACTAGCGGGAGGGTTTTACGAGCAGTACTTC
many	TRBD1	TRBV28	TRBJ2-7	CASSLGSGGDEQYF	TGTGCCAGCAGTTTAGGGTCAGGGGGCGACGAGCAGTACTTC
many	TRBD2	TRBV7-6	TRBJ2-1	CASSLASGVREDHNEQFF	TGTGCCAGCAGCTTAGCGTCAGGGGTGCGGGAGGACCACAATGAGCAGTTCTTC